A single sample gave rise to the 21 T cell receptor beta chains below, sequenced in a study of early stage breast cancer tumors. TCRdb's copy holds only in-frame clones and misses some; the assay was immunoSEQ multiplex PCR. The table records some 48,000 clones, 75% to 85% of them present only once. Sequences were obtained from blood. All receptors derive from a person aged 45-60 years with breast cancer.

This chain connects TRBV19 to TRBJ2-7; 7 nucleotides align to TRBD1. The CDR3 runs 14 residues. Germline CDR1 LNHDA, CDR2 SQIVND (reference sequence). Trimming took 4 bases from V and 6 from J; bases not matched to a gene: 9. CDR3 DNA: TGTGCCAGTAGTAGAAGGGGGCCCCTCGTCGAGCAGTACTTC. This sequence encodes CASSRRGPLVEQYF.

The J gene is TRBJ1-2, the V gene TRBV15; the D is unclear. Germline CDR1 LNHNV, CDR2 YYDKDF (reference sequence). The ends were cut back, 2 bases at V and 10 bases at J, with 14 bases in the middle. This CDR3 is built from 13 residues. The CDR3 protein is CATSRNRVEPYTF. CDR3 nucleotide sequence: TGTGCCACCAGCAGAAACCGGGTCGAGCCCTACACCTTC.

The V gene is TRBV19, the J gene TRBJ2-2, with D hard to call. Between the trimmed V and J ends, which lost 7 bases and 8 bases, there was a span of 11 bases. Germline assignment: CDR1 LNHDA and CDR2 SQIVND (reference sequence). The length of the CDR3 is 12 residues. The CDR3 spells CASTSRIGELFF. The CDR3 DNA is TGTGCCAGTACCTCTAGGATAGGGGAGCTGTTTTTT.

This chain links TRBV7-3 with TRBJ2-1; the match to TRBD1 covers 8 bases. The germline CDR1 and CDR2 sequences are SGHTA and FQGTGA. This CDR3 has 14 amino acids. V dropped 6 bases and J dropped 4; count of bases not matched to a gene: 5. The CDR3 here is CASRSGQVYNEQFF. The CDR3 DNA is TGTGCCAGCAGGTCGGGACAGGTTTACAATGAGCAGTTCTTC.

This rearrangement joins TRBV28 to TRBJ2-7, with a tentative D call TRBD2 (5 bases). Germline values: CDR1 MDHEN, CDR2 SYDVKM. The CDR3 length is 15 residues. V lost 3 bases and J 3 bases, leaving 15 bases between the germline ends. The CDR3 coding sequence is TGTGCCAGCAGTTTTTCGTTTACGGAGGTCTACGAGCAGTACTTC. Translation: CASSFSFTEVYEQYF.

This clone appeared a single time. The chain carries TRBV2 and TRBJ2-5, with 7 bases that match TRBD2. The junction had 10 bases not matched to a gene; V was cut back by 8 bases and J by 4 bases. The germline V gene encodes CDR1 SNHLY and CDR2 FYNNEI. This CDR3 has 14 amino acids. The CDR3 DNA follows: TGTGCCAGCTCCGCGGGGGTGTACCGAGAGACCCAGTACTTC. As protein: CASSAGVYRETQYF.

The genes are TRBV11-3 and TRBJ2-3, with unresolved D. The V gene lost 1 base and the J gene lost 1 base, with 9 bases spanning the gap. The CDR3 contains 15 residues. Germline V gene lookup returns CDR1 SGHNT and CDR2 YENEEA. CDR3: CASSLVAGGTDTQYF. The CDR3 DNA sequence: TGTGCCAGCAGCTTAGTGGCAGGAGGCACAGATACGCAGTATTTT.

This clone occurred once. Mismatch with germline at one junction end may stem from a read error. The rearrangement joins TRBV11-3 to TRBJ2-3; D is perhaps TRBD2 (6 bases). This CDR3 is built from 16 residues. Germline V gene lookup returns CDR1 SGHNT and CDR2 YENEEA. The CDR3 nucleotides are TGTGCCAGCAGCCCCGGGGTCCTAACTAGCATAGATACGCAGTATTTT. Translating gives CASSPGVLTSIDTQYF.

The rearrangement joins TRBV27 to TRBJ2-2, with a weak D call TRBD2 (5 bases). This CDR3 has 11 residues. V lost 10 bases and J lost 8, with 11 bases in between. Per the germline V gene, CDR1 is MNHEY and CDR2 is SMNVEV (reference sequence). In nucleotides, the CDR3 is TGTGCCACCGGGATGCGGGGGGAGCTGTTTTTT. Its translation: CATGMRGELFF.

This clone has just one count. The chain joins TRBV7-2 to TRBJ1-1; 8 bases line up with TRBD1. V was clipped by 5 bases and J by 0 bases; unmatched bases: 2. Germline V lookup: CDR1 SGHTA, CDR2 FQGNSA. The CDR3 sequence is 14 residues long. CDR3 protein: CASSEQGVNTEAFF. Written as DNA, the CDR3 is TGTGCCAGCAGCGAACAGGGGGTGAACACTGAAGCTTTCTTT.

The V call is TRBV7-9, the J call TRBJ1-1; 10 bases are shared with TRBD1. V trimming: 3 bases; J trimming: 7 bases; junction bases outside the gene matches: 8. The CDR3 is made up of 15 amino acids. Looked up from germline, CDR1 is SEHNR and CDR2 is FQNEAQ (reference sequence). The CDR3 sequence is CASSFSLTGGSEAFF. The CDR3 region has the DNA TGTGCCAGCAGCTTTTCACTGACAGGGGGCAGTGAAGCTTTCTTT.

The V and J genes are TRBV25-1 and TRBJ2-1; D not certain. The V gene's germline CDR1 is MGHDK and CDR2 SYGVNS. There are 12 residues in the CDR3. Trimming took 11 bases from V and 4 from J, leaving 12 bases between them. CDR3 sequence: CAVRTFYNEQFF. CDR3 bases: TGTGCCGTTCGTACATTTTACAATGAGCAGTTCTTC.

About this clone: The sample contains more than one DNA sequence encoding this CDR3. V usage is TRBV20-1 and J usage is TRBJ2-5, with D perhaps matching TRBD1 (5 bases). V dropped 3 bases and J dropped 5 bases, with 7 bases sitting between them. Germline V gene lookup returns CDR1 DFQATT and CDR2 SNEGSKA (reference sequence). The CDR3 loop spans 11 amino acids. The CDR3 protein is CSARGQETQYF. In DNA, the CDR3 is TGCAGTGCTAGGGGGCAGGAGACCCAGTACTTC.

V is TRBV7-2 and J is TRBJ2-1; 8 bases map to TRBD1. This CDR3 is built from 17 residues. V was clipped by 2 bases and J by 3 bases; unmatched bases: 9. Germline V gives CDR1 SGHTA, CDR2 FQGNSA. CDR3: CASSLSIRDRNYNEQFF. The CDR3 nucleotides are TGTGCCAGCAGCTTAAGTATCCGGGACAGGAACTACAATGAGCAGTTCTTC. Complete variable domain (other parts from reference TRBV7-2 and TRBJ2-1): GAGVSQSPSNKVTEKGKDVELRCDPISGHTALYWYRQSLGQGLEFLIYFQGNSAPDKSGLPSDRFSAERTGGSVSTLTIQRTQQEDSAVYLCASSLSIRDRNYNEQFFGPGTRLTVL.

This clone is a singleton in its sample. The J gene is TRBJ1-1, the V gene TRBV5-4; possibly TRBD1 for D (6 bases). Germline CDR1 and CDR2: SGHNT and YYREEE (reference sequence). Trimming cost V 3 bases and J 1 base, with 10 bases left between them. This CDR3 is 14 amino acids long. This chain's CDR3 is CASSYPGQNTEAFF. In DNA, the CDR3 is TGTGCCAGCAGCTACCCGGGACAGAACACTGAAGCTTTCTTT.

This chain links TRBV15 with TRBJ1-1, with 8 nucleotides matching TRBD1. Trimming took 1 base from V and 4 from J; bases not matched to a gene: 2. The CDR3 is 14 residues long. Germline V gene sequence: CDR1 LNHNV, CDR2 YYDKDF (reference sequence). CDR3 DNA sequence: TGTGCCACCAGCAGAGGACAGGGGATCACTGAAGCTTTCTTT. This translates into CATSRGQGITEAFF.

The J gene is TRBJ2-1, the V gene TRBV5-6; 8 nucleotides line up with TRBD2. CDR1 is SGHDT and CDR2 is YYEEEE in the germline V gene. With 2 bases clipped from V and 6 bases from J, the junction kept 10 bases outside the gene matches. This CDR3 region has 16 residues. The CDR3 sequence: CASSLSGSSVVNEQFF. Here the CDR3 DNA reads TGTGCCAGCAGCTTAAGCGGGAGTAGTGTGGTCAATGAGCAGTTCTTC.

This clone was recorded only once. The V gene is TRBV10-3, the J gene TRBJ2-7; 11 nucleotides match TRBD1. This CDR3 has 13 residues. The germline V gene encodes CDR1 ENHRY and CDR2 SYGVKD. The junction had 4 bases not matched to a gene; V was cut back by 9 bases and J by 3 bases. The CDR3 here is CAIGQGAFYEQYF. In nucleotides, the CDR3 is TGTGCCATTGGACAGGGGGCCTTCTACGAGCAGTACTTC.

This clone is deemed medium-sized. Its ends do not fully match the called genes, so a read error is possible. The chain couples TRBV7-7 to TRBJ2-5; the D is unclear. Germline V gives CDR1 SSHAT, CDR2 FNYEAQ (reference sequence). The CDR3 covers 12 residues. CDR3 protein: CASSSDQETQYF. The CDR3 DNA sequence: TGTGCTAGCAGCTCCGACCAAGAGACCCAGTACTTC.

The rearrangement links TRBV5-1 to TRBJ1-2; possibly TRBD1 for D (5 bases). CDR1 and CDR2 from the germline V gene are SGHRS and YFSETQ. This CDR3 region has 17 residues. Between the trimmed V and J ends, which lost 1 base and 6 bases, there was a span of 22 bases. CDR3 coding DNA: TGCGCCAGCAGCTTGTCACCCGCGGGGCCACTAGCGGATGGCTACACCTTC. It codes for CASSLSPAGPLADGYTF.

This clone came up a few times. The chain is built from TRBV6-5 and TRBJ1-6, with 7 bases fitting TRBD1. V lost 6 bases and J lost 6; bases outside the gene matches: 2. Germline values: CDR1 MNHEY, CDR2 SVGAGI. This CDR3 comprises 13 residues. For the CDR3, the DNA is TGTGCCAGCAGGGACAGGACTAATTCACCCCTCCACTTT. Translated: CASRDRTNSPLHF.